This T cell receptor beta chain was sequenced during a study of shared T cell receptors in the human thymus (dated by TCRdb to the early 2020s). The study in broad terms: The study examined how self-reactive, shared T-cell receptor alpha chains are generated in the human thymus.

To prepare the library, the immunoSEQ multiplex PCR assay was applied. TCRdb's version of the immuneACCESS table is confined to in-frame rearrangements and falls short of the full clone set. An unresolved V gene accounts for under half of the shortfall where checked; the remainder is of unknown origin. The sample table lists hundreds of thousands of clones, around nine tenths of them with a count of one. The ten largest clones capture roughly 0.0097% of the sample. The germline V gene specifies SQVTM as CDR1 and ANQGSEA as CDR2. V ends up 6 bases short and J 3 bases short, with an unmatched junction base count of 7. Measured from the cysteine to the phenylalanine, the CDR3 is 13 residues long. Just CDR3 DNA is preserved here, 39 bases in frame from base 1. Concerning this clone itself: This clone's antigen is unknown. No base-level quality is on record; no much larger clone is a single base apart.

The sample also formed part of further work on human thymus T cells. Taken from the second paper: The donors were immunologically healthy infants in Finland who had open corrective cardiac surgery for congenital heart defects. Thymus tissue was collected as surgical resects that were removed during corrective cardiac surgery. V and J gene segment usage appeared biased in both thymic and peripheral blood repertoires. According to the related research, thymic TCR repertoires were highly overlapping among unrelated individuals. The study characterized TCR alpha and beta repertoires from fewer than 10 infant thymus samples and a few related peripheral blood samples. Donor ages ranged from about 6 to 244 days, and the cohort comprised roughly six male and a couple of female infants. Thymocytes were released mechanically from tissue and stored at -70 °C as pellets of 10-30 million cells. A QIAsymphony instrument was used to extract genomic DNA from the frozen cell pellets. TCRB and TCRAD loci were amplified from a standardized quantity of quality-controlled genomic DNA using the immunoSEQ multiplex PCR assay. The amplicons spanned the V(D)J region and were long enough to cover the CDR3 and allow V and J genes to be identified. The amplicons were sequenced on an Illumina platform via the commercial immunoSEQ service. Corrections for primer bias and sequencing errors followed previously described methods, while TCRAD and TCRB definitions were based on the IMGT database. Analysis of the repertoires was done with immunoSEQ Analyzer 3.0 and VDJTools and included basic statistics, V/J segment usage, diversity estimates, rarefaction and pairwise overlap. To estimate diversity, the Chao1, ChaoE, Efron-Thisted, Shannon and inverse Simpson indices were applied, and diversity was also estimated on datasets down-sampled to the smallest sample. Repertoire overlap used strict matching of CDR3 nucleotide sequence, V gene and J gene, with Jaccard-based multidimensional scaling clustering. On average, thymus samples gave 800,000 or so unique TCRB clonotypes, whereas blood samples gave roughly 80,000.

The chain is made from TRBV29-1 and TRBJ1-2, and 7 bases in between align with TRBD1. This receptor was identified in a boy under three years old with a congenital heart defect. Donor details come from another sample of the same person, matched by shared clones. Material: thymocytes. The encoded CDR3 is CSVPTGEDYGYTF. The DNA sequence is TGCAGCGTCCCAACAGGGGAAGACTATGGCTACACCTTC.